This passage covers 2 T cell receptor beta chains from one sample sequenced in a study of early T cells in non-severe SARS-CoV-2 infection. TCRdb reprocessed the 5' RACE reads via MiXCR and lists one record per CDR3 protein. The sample holds approximately 69,000 distinct CDR3 sequences, 9.5% seen once. The sample was whole blood. The receptors derive from an adult who was a healthcare worker with PCR-confirmed SARS-CoV-2 infection or an uninfected control (not recorded which).

This clonotype was recorded many times. The V and J genes are TRBV10-2 and TRBJ1-4; possible D gene TRBD1, 5 bases. Looked up from germline, CDR1 is WSHSY and CDR2 is SAAADI. This CDR3 is built from 15 residues. Trimming removed 3 bases at V and 0 bases at J, with 8 bases between. This CDR3 is CASSEQVATNEKLFF. CDR3 sequence (DNA): TGCGCCAGCAGTGAACAGGTCGCAACTAATGAAAAACTGTTTTTT.

This clonotype was found once. The gene calls are TRBV29-1 and TRBJ2-3; a possible D gene is TRBD1 (6 bases). The V gene lost 5 bases and the J gene lost 0 bases, with 15 bases spanning the gap. The CDR3 is 15 residues long. CDR1 is SQVTM, CDR2 ANQGSEA, per germline. The CDR3: CSVSVTGFSTDTQYF. CDR3 DNA sequence: TGCAGCGTTTCAGTGACAGGCTTCAGCACAGATACGCAGTATTTT.